The following is a T cell receptor beta chain sequence with its context. The data were obtained in a study of blood T cells in healthy people across ages. Germline V lookup: CDR1 LGHNA, CDR2 YSLEER. This CDR3 spans 18 amino acids. V lost 4 bases and J lost 0; bases outside the gene matches: 14. Primed by a sample-barcoded 5' primer and a J-beta primer mix, a second PCR proceeded for about 6 to 12 cycles. Via MiXCR, TCRdb re-called the 5' RACE reads, giving one row per CDR3 protein. This sample carries 1.5 million to 2 million distinct CDR3 sequences, around 48% of them seen once, and the ten largest clones take approximately 2%.

The TCR was taken from a woman in her thirties or forties in good health. Sequenced sample: blood. V gene TRBV4-3 combines with J gene TRBJ1-1; 7 bases line up with TRBD1. The chain's CDR3 is CASSLRAPGQHMNTEAFF. The CDR3 DNA reads TGCGCCAGCAGCCTGCGGGCCCCGGGACAGCATATGAACACTGAAGCTTTCTTT.